This T cell receptor beta chain was recovered during a study of control samples from healthy donors and cancer patients. Trimming removed 9 bases from V and 7 bases from J; junction bases left unmatched: 11. CDR3 length: 13 amino acids. Produced via immunoSEQ multiplex PCR; TCRdb's table is partial and in-frame only. The sample includes fewer than 150,000 clones, over 75% of them seen just once. The receptor's source is a man aged 18 to 29 in good health. The chain combines TRBV23-1 with TRBJ2-7, with 8 bases matching TRBD1. TRBV23-1 is an ORF for which the function is uncertain. The sample taken for sequencing was blood. CDR3 nucleotides: TGCGCCAGGGGGATTCAGGGGGCGCGGGAGCAGTACTTC. This gives the protein CARGIQGAREQYF.